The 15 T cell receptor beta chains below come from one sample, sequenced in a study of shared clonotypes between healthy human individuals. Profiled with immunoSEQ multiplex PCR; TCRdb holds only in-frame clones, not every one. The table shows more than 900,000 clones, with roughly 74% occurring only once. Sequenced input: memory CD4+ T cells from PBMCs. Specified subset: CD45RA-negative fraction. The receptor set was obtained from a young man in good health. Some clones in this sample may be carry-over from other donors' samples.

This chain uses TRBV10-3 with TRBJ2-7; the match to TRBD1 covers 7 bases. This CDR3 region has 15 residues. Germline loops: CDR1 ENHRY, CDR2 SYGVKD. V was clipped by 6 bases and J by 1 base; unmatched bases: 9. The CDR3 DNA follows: TGTGCCATCAGCGCGGCTACGGGACAGTCCTACGAGCAGTACTTC. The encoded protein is CAISAATGQSYEQYF.

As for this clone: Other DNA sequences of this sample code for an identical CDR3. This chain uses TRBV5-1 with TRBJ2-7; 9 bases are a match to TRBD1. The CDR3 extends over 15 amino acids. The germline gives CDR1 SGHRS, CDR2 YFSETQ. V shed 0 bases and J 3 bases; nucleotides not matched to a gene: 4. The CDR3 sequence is CASSLGGQGFYEQYF. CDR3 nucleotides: TGCGCCAGCAGCTTGGGGGGACAGGGCTTCTACGAGCAGTACTTC.

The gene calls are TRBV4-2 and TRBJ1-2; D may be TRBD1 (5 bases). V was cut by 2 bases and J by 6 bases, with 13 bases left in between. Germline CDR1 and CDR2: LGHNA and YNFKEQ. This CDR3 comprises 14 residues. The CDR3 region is CASSQLTAPDGYTF. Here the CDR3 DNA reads TGTGCCAGCAGCCAACTGACAGCACCGGATGGCTACACCTTC.

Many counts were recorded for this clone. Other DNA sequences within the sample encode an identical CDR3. The CDR3 sequence: CASSLRGLNGLDGETQYF. As DNA, the CDR3 is TGCGCCAGCAGCTTGCGAGGTCTTAATGGGCTAGATGGGGAGACCCAGTACTTC. The chain has TRBV5-1 and TRBJ2-5; D unclear. CDR1 and CDR2 from the germline V gene are SGHRS and YFSETQ. The V end was cut by 1 base, the J end by 5 bases, with 24 bases between. The CDR3 is made up of 18 amino acids.

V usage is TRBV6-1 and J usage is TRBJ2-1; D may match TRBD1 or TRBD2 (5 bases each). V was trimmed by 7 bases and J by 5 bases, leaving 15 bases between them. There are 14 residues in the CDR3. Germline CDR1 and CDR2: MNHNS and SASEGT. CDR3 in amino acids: CASNPLWGNNEQFF. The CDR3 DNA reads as TGTGCCAGCAACCCATTATGGGGGAACAATGAGCAGTTCTTC.

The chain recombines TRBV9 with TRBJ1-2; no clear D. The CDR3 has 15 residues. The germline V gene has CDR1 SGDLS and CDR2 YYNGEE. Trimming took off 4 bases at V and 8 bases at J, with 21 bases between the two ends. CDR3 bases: TGTGCCAGCAGCCCCAGCCCCGCGGCCTTCGACGGCTACACCTTC. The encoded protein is CASSPSPAAFDGYTF.

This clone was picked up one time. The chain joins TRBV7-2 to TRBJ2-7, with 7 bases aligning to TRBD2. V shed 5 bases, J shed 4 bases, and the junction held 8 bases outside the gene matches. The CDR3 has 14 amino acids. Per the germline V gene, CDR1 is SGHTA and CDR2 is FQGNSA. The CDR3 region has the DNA TGTGCCAGCAGCCTCGAGACTAGCTCTTACGAGCAGTACTTC. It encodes CASSLETSSYEQYF.

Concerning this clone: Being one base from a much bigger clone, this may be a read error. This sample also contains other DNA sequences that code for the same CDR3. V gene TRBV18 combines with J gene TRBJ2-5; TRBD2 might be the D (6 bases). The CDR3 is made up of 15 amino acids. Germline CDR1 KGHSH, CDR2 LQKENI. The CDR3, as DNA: TGCGCCAGCTCACCCCCAGAGCGGGTGAAAGAGACCCAGTACTTC. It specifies CASSPPERVKETQYF.

The CDR3 bases are TGTGCCAGCTCACCACCCAGGGCCATGAACACCGGGGAGCTGTTTTTT. It yields the protein CASSPPRAMNTGELFF. The chain employs TRBV18 and TRBJ2-2, with D maybe TRBD1 (5 bases). Per the germline V gene, CDR1 is KGHSH and CDR2 is LQKENI. V dropped 0 bases and J dropped 1 base, with 9 bases sitting between them. This CDR3 comprises 16 residues.

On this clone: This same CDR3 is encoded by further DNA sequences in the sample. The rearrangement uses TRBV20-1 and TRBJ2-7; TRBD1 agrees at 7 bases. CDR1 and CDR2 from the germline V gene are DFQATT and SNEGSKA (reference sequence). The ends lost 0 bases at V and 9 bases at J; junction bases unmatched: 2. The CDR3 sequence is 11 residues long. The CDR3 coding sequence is TGCAGTGCTAGAGATCCAGGGGGGCAGTACTTC. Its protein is CSARDPGGQYF.

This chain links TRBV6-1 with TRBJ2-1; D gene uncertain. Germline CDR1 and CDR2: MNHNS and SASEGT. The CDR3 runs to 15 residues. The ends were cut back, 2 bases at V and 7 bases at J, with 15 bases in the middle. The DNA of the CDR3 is TGTGCCAGCAGTGAACGGGCAGGTAATTCGAATGAGCAGTTCTTC. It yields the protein CASSERAGNSNEQFF.

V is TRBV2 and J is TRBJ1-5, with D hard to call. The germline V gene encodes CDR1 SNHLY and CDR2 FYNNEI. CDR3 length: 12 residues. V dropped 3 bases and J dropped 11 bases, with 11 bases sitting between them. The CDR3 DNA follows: TGTGCCAGCAGTGAGAGCAGCACGGCCCAGCATTTT. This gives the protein CASSESSTAQHF.

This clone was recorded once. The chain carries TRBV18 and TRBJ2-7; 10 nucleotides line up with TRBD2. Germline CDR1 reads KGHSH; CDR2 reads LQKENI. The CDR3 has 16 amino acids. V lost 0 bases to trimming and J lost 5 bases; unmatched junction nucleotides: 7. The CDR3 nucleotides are TGTGCCAGCTCACCACCCCTAGCGGGGGCGTCCCACGAGCAGTACTTC. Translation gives CASSPPLAGASHEQYF.

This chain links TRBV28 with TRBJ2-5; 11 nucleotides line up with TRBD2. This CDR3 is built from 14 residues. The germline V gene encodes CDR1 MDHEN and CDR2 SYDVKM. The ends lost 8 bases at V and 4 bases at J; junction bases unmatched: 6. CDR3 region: CASGLAGGPETQYF. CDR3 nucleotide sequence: TGTGCCAGCGGATTAGCGGGAGGGCCAGAGACCCAGTACTTC. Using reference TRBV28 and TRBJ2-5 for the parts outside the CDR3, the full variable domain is DVKVTQSSRYLVKRTGEKVFLECVQDMDHENMFWYRQDPGLGLRLIYFSYDVKMKEKGDIPEGYSVSREKKERFSLILESASTNQTSMYLCASGLAGGPETQYFGPGTRLLVL.

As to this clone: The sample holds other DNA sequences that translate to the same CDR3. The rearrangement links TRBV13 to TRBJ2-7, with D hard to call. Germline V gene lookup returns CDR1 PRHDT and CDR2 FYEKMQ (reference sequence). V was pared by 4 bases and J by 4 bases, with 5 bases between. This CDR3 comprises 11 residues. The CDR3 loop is CASSYRYEQYF. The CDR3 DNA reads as TGTGCCAGCAGCTATAGATACGAGCAGTACTTC.